This TCR beta chain comes out of a study of blood T cell repertoires in COVID-19. Study-wide background: The study drew acute and convalescent COVID-19 samples from the United States, Italy and Spain. T cells, B-cell-depleted T cells, or PBMCs supplied cDNA or gDNA.

This CDR3 is 14 amino acids long. V lost 1 base and J 6 bases, leaving 9 bases between the germline ends. Germline CDR1 reads SGHTA; CDR2 reads FQGNSA. Original data processing: Reference gene primer amplification yielded estimated nucleated cell counts. TCRdb keeps only in-frame clones here, not all; method: immunoSEQ multiplex PCR. V and J calls and clone size are given by that table; D and trimming were obtained from the DNA. This table has about 230,000 clones, approximately 80% appearing once. The TCR was taken from a woman aged 50 to 65 with acute or convalescent COVID-19. The sample was peripheral blood. J is TRBJ2-2 and V is TRBV7-2; no clear D gene. In nucleotides, the CDR3 is TGTGCCAGCAGCTTAGATGGGCTGGCCGGGGAGCTGTTTTTT. This translates into CASSLDGLAGELFF.